This TCR beta chain comes out of a study of cytomegalovirus exposure and HLA in healthy donors. The study, taken as a whole, reports: Published work reported that the classifier diagnosed cytomegalovirus status with high specificity and sensitivity. With later analysis, a missense DCLRE1C variant became linked to TCR beta V- and J-gene trimming.

Primers included in the PCR were 60 Vbeta and 13 Jbeta primers. Here immunoSEQ multiplex PCR was the method, and the copy in TCRdb shows in-frame clones only, minus some. The sample has 110,000 or so clones, 67% seen once. With respect to this clone: Its antigen is still unknown.

Germline V lookup: CDR1 LNHDA, CDR2 SQIVND (reference sequence). The CDR3 runs 17 residues. V was shortened by 2 bases and J by 0 bases, with 14 bases between the two germline ends. The clonotype originates from a man in his late teens or twenties in good health and CMV-seropositive. J is TRBJ2-4 and V is TRBV19; perhaps TRBD2 as D (6 bases). The specimen sequenced was PBMCs. CDR3 region: CASSIKGGSLAKNIQYF. Written as DNA, the CDR3 is TGTGCCAGTAGTATAAAGGGAGGATCTTTAGCCAAAAACATTCAGTACTTC.